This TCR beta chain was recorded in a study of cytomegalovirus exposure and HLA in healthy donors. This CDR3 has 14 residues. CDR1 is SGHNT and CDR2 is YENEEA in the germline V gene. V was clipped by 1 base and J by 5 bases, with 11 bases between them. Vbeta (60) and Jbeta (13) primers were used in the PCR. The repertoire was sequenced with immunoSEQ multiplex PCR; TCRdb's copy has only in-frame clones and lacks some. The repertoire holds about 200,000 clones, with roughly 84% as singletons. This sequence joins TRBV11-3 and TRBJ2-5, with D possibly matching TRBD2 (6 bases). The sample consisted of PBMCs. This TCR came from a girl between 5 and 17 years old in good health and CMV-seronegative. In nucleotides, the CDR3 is TGTGCCAGCAGCTTAGCGGGAGCGAGGGAGACCCAGTACTTC. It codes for CASSLAGARETQYF. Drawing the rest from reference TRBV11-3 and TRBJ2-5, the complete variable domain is EAGVVQSPRYKIIEKKQPVAFWCNPISGHNTLYWYLQNLGQGPELLIRYENEEAVDDSQLPKDRFSAERLKGVDSTLKIQPAELGDSAVYLCASSLAGARETQYFGPGTRLLVL.